This is a list of T cell receptor beta chains from one sample in a study of blood T cell repertoires in COVID-19. The repertoire was sequenced with immunoSEQ multiplex PCR; TCRdb's copy has only in-frame clones and lacks some. The sample yields approximately 200,000 clones, around three quarters seen once. The sequenced material came from peripheral blood. These receptors all come from a man between 60 and 70 years old with active or convalescent COVID-19. Both conserved end residues are part of each CDR3. A D gene is named only where the DNA matches it firmly. Rows may omit the clone size; those that give it use once, few, many or a size class.

V gene	clone size	D gene	J gene	CDR3 DNA	CDR3 protein
TRBV19	NA	NA	TRBJ2-1	TGTGCCAGTAGTTCTATGGCGGATGAGCAGTTCTTC	CASSSMADEQFF
TRBV29-1	NA	TRBD1	TRBJ1-2	TGCAGCGTTCGACAGGGTAACGGCTACACCTTC	CSVRQGNGYTF
TRBV3-1/TRBV3-2	NA	NA	TRBJ2-5	TGTGCCAGCAGCCAAGAGAGGCGGCATGAGACCCAGTACTTC	CASSQERRHETQYF
TRBV6-1	NA	TRBD1	TRBJ1-1	TGTGCCAGCACCATCTACAGGGGAGGTTCTGAAGCTTTCTTT	CASTIYRGGSEAFF
TRBV10-3	NA	TRBD2	TRBJ2-3	TGTGCCATCAGTGTTAGCGGGGGACGCACAGATACGCAGTATTTT	CAISVSGGRTDTQYF
TRBV4-1	NA	NA	TRBJ1-2	TGCGCCAGCAGCCACAGGGGCTATGGCTACACCTTC	CASSHRGYGYTF
TRBV4-3	NA	NA	TRBJ2-7	TGCGCCAGCAGCCAAGAAACCGGCAGGCTATCCTACGAGCAGTACTTC	CASSQETGRLSYEQYF
TRBV2	once	TRBD2	TRBJ2-7	TGTGCCAGCAGTGTGGCGGGAGGTCCATCCTACGAGCAGTACTTC	CASSVAGGPSYEQYF
TRBV19	NA	NA	TRBJ1-1	TGTGCCAGCCGCTTTGGGCCAGGGGCGAACACTGAAGCTTTCTTT	CASRFGPGANTEAFF
TRBV19	once	NA	TRBJ2-4	TGTGCCACGGCAACGGGGGGCAACATTCAGTACTTC	CATATGGNIQYF
TRBV7-2	few	NA	TRBJ1-2	TGTGCCAGCAGCCCCTCCACAGGGAGAACGAGTGGCTACACCTTC	CASSPSTGRTSGYTF
TRBV7-8	NA	TRBD1	TRBJ1-1	TGTGCCAGCAGCTGGGAACGACAGGGTTCGAACACTGAAGCTTTCTTT	CASSWERQGSNTEAFF
TRBV3-1/TRBV3-2	NA	TRBD2	TRBJ2-1	TGTGCCAGCAGCCATTCCGGGACTAGCGGGAGCGATGAGCAGTTCTTC	CASSHSGTSGSDEQFF
TRBV9	NA	NA	TRBJ2-2	TGTGCCAGCAGCGTAGCTACAGGCGGGAACACCGGGGAGCTGTTTTTT	CASSVATGGNTGELFF
TRBV28	NA	NA	TRBJ2-7	TGTGCCAGCAGTCGAGGGGGCGAGCAGTACTTC	CASSRGGEQYF
TRBV28	NA	NA	TRBJ1-5	TGTGCCAGCAGCCGAGAGGATCAGCCCCAGCATTTT	CASSREDQPQHF
TRBV27	few	TRBD1	TRBJ2-2	TGTGCCAGCAGTCCCGGGACAGGGGGTGTCACAATGGTGTTTTTT	CASSPGTGGVTMVFF
TRBV9	NA	NA	TRBJ2-1	TGTGCCAGCAGCCCCGTTAGAATTTACAATGAGCAGTTCTTC	CASSPVRIYNEQFF
TRBV28	NA	TRBD2	TRBJ2-7	TGTGCCAGCAGGACTAGCGGGAGTCTGTACGAGCAGTACTTC	CASRTSGSLYEQYF
TRBV6-5	NA	TRBD2	TRBJ2-1	TGTGCCAGCAGTTTTCGGGCTAGCGGGGCGGGTGAGCAGTTCTTC	CASSFRASGAGEQFF
TRBV14	few	NA	TRBJ1-2	TGTGCCAGCCAACGACACGAAAGCTATGGCTACACCTTC	CASQRHESYGYTF
TRBV7-2	NA	TRBD2	TRBJ2-1	TGTGCCAGCAGCTTCGAGGCGGGAGAGGATGAGCAGTTCTTC	CASSFEAGEDEQFF
TRBV2	NA	NA	TRBJ2-1	TGTGCCAGCAGGAGAGGACTCAGCTCCTACAATGAGCAGTTCTTC	CASRRGLSSYNEQFF
TRBV6-5	NA	TRBD1	TRBJ1-1	TGTGCCAGCACCAGACAGGGGATGAACACTGAAGCTTTCTTT	CASTRQGMNTEAFF
TRBV29-1	NA	TRBD1	TRBJ2-1	TGCAGCGTGGGAGGACAGGGAATGGCCAATGAGCAGTTCTTC	CSVGGQGMANEQFF
TRBV7-2	few	NA	TRBJ1-6	TGTGCCAGCAGCTTACAGTTTTCCTATAATTCACCCCTCCACTTT	CASSLQFSYNSPLHF